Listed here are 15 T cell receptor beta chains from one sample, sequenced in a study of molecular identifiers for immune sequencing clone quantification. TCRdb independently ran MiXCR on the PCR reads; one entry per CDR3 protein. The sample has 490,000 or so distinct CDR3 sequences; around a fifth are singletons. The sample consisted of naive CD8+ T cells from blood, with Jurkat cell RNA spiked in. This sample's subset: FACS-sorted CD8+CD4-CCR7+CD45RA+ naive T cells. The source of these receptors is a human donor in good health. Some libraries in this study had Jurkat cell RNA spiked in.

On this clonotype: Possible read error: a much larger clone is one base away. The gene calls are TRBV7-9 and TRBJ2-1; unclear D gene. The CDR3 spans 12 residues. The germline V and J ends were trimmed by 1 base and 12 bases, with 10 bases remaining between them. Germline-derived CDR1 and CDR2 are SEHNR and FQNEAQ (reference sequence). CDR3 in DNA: TGTGCCAGCAGCTTAGTCGGCGGTGGGCAGTTCTTC. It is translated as CASSLVGGGQFF.

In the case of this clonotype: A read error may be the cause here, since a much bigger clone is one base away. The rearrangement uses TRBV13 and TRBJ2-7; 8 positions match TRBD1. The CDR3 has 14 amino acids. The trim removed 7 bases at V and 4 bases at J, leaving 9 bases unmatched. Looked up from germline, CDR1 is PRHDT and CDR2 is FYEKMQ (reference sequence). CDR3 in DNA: TGTGCCAGCAAACCTTGGGGGACAGGTTACGAGCAGTACTTC. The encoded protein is CASKPWGTGYEQYF. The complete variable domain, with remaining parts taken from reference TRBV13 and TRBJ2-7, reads AAGVIQSPRHLIKEKRETATLKCYPIPRHDTVYWYQQGPGQDPQFLISFYEKMQSDKGSIPDRFSAQQFSDYHSELNMSSLELGDSALYFCASKPWGTGYEQYFGPGTRLTVT.

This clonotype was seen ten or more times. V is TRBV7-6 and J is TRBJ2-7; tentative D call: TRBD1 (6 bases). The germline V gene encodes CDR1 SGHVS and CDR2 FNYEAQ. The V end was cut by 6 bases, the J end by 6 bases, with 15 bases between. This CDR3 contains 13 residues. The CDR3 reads CASSSRGGREQYF. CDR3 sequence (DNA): TGTGCCAGCAGTTCCAGGGGCGGCCGCGAGCAGTACTTC.

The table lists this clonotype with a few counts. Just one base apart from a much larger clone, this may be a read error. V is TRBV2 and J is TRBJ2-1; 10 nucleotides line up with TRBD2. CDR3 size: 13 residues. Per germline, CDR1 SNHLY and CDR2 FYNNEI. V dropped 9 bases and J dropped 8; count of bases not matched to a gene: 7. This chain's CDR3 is CARRTSGYDEQFF. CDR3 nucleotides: TGTGCCAGAAGGACTAGCGGATACGATGAGCAGTTCTTC. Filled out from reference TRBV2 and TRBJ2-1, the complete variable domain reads EPEVTQTPSHQVTQMGQEVILRCVPISNHLYFYWYRQILGQKVEFLVSFYNNEISEKSEIFDDQFSVERPDGSNFTLKIRSTKLEDSAMYFCARRTSGYDEQFFGPGTRLTVL.

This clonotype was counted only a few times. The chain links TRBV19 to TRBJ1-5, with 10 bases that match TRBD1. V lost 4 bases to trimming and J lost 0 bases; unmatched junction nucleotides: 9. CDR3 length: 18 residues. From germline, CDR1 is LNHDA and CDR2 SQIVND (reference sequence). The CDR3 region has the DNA TGTGCCAGTAGTACGGGACAGGGGAGAGCCTATAGCAATCAGCCCCAGCATTTT. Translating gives CASSTGQGRAYSNQPQHF.

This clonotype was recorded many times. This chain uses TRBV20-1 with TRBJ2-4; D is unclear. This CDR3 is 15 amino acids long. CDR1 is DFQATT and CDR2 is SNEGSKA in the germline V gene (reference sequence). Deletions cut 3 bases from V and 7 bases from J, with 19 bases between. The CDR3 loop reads CSARSQTLHQNIQYF. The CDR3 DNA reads TGCAGTGCTAGGAGCCAGACGCTTCATCAGAACATTCAGTACTTC.

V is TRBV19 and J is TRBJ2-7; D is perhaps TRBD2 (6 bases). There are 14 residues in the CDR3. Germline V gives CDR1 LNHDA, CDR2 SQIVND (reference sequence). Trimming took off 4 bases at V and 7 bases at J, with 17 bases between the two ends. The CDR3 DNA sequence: TGTGCCAGTAGTACAGGCGGCGCCGCGGGGGAGCAGTACTTC. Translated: CASSTGGAAGEQYF. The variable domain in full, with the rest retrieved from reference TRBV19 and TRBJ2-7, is DGGITQSPKYLFRKEGQNVTLSCEQNLNHDAMYWYRQDPGQGLRLIYYSQIVNDFQKGDIAEGYSVSREKKESFPLTVTSAQKNPTAFYLCASSTGGAAGEQYFGPGTRLTVT.

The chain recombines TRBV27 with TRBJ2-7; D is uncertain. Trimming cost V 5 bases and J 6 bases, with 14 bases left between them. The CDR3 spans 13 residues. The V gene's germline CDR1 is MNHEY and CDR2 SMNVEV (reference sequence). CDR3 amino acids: CASSPIPPVEQYF. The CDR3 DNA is TGTGCCAGCAGTCCCATCCCTCCCGTCGAGCAGTACTTC.

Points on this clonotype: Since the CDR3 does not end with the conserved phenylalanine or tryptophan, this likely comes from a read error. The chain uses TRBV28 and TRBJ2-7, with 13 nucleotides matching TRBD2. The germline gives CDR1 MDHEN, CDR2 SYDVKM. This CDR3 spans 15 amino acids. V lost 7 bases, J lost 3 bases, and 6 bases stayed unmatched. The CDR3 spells CASTLGLAGNYEQYL. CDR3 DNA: TGTGCCAGCACCCTGGGACTAGCGGGAAACTACGAGCAGTACCTC.

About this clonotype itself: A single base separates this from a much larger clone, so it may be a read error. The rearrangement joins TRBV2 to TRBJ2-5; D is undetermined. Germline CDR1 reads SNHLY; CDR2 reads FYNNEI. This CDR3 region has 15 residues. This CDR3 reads CASSEVLANQETQCF. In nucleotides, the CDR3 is TGTGCCAGCAGTGAAGTTTTGGCCAACCAAGAGACCCAGTGCTTC.

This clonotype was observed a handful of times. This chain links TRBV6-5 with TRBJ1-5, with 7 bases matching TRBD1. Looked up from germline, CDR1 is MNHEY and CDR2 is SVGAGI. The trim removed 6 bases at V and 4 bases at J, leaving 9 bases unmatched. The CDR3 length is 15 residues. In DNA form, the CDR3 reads TGTGCCAGCAGCCTATACGGGACAGCGAATCAGCCCCAGCATTTT. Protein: CASSLYGTANQPQHF.

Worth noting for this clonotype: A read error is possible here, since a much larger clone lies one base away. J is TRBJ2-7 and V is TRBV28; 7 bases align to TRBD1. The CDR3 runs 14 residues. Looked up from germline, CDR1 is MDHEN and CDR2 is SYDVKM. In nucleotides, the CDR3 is TGTGCCAGGAGTTTGGGGACAGTTTCCTACGAGCAGTACTTC. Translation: CARSLGTVSYEQYF.

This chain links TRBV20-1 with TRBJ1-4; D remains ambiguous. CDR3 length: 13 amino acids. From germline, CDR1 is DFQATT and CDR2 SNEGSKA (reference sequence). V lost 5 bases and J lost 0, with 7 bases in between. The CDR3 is CSASSPTNEKLFF. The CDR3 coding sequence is TGCAGTGCTTCCAGCCCAACTAATGAAAAACTGTTTTTT.

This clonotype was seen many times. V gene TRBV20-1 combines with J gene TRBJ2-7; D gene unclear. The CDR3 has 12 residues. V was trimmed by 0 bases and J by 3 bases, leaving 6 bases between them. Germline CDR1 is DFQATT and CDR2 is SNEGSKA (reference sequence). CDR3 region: CSARDSGYEQYF. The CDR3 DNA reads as TGCAGTGCTAGAGATTCCGGCTACGAGCAGTACTTC.

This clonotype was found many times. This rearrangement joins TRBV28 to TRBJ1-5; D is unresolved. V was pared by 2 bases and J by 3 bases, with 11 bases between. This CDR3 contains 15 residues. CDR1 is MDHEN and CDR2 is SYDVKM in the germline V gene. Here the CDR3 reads CASSLGPNANQPQHF. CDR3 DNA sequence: TGTGCCAGCAGTTTAGGTCCCAACGCCAATCAGCCCCAGCATTTT.